This T cell receptor (beta chain) was sequenced in a study of cytomegalovirus exposure and HLA in healthy donors (dated by TCRdb to 2017 to 2019). Context from the whole study: According to an earlier analysis of 550 to 750 of the donors, some 170 million T cells yielded roughly 110 million unique TCR beta sequences and roughly 280 Gb of sequence data. Of the 300 to 450 genotyped donors, 65% to 90% fell in the genetic ancestry cluster associated with self-reported Caucasian donors. The number of typed donors differed by locus: about 620-630 for A, B, C, DRB1 and DQB1; approximately 520 for DQA1; approximately 610 for DPA1; and 400 to 480 for DPB1. Using immunosequencing, the study profiled T cell repertoires from 550 to 750 subjects and related those repertoires to cytomegalovirus serostatus. Donor age, sex, ethnicity and CMV serostatus were collected together with the repertoire data. High-throughput TCR immunosequencing, statistical association of individual TCRs with disease status, and machine learning were combined to predict cytomegalovirus infection status. An early release covering roughly 600 HLA-typed donors comprised approximately 290 gigabases of sequencing data and some 79 million unique TCR sequences. A later genetic analysis took genome-wide SNP genotypes for about three fifths of the roughly 700 donors and used that subset as a discovery cohort. Class I and class II HLA loci were covered by the typing at four-digit resolution. The study was designed to test whether signatures of past pathogen exposure could be identified by cataloging public T cell receptors. In the later analysis, no new phenotypic data were used to find candidate immune exposures; instead, reliance was placed on TCR beta sequences and their occurrence across donors. In addition to the first cohort of roughly 700 subjects, a separate validation cohort of 120 different subjects was used. Among about 390 genotyped donors of the cohort, an average of 235,054 unique TCR beta nucleotide sequences were sequenced per donor, about a sixth of them non-productive. In an earlier analysis of roughly 540 of the donors, high-throughput TCR beta sequencing was used to judge whether each TCR beta V gene segment behaved as functional or pseudogenic. All discovery cohort repertoires had been generated using a single sequencing platform. Because of strong linkage in the cohort, five DR-DQ haplotypes were treated as single units for association and clustering. In a later analysis, previously published TCR beta repertoires from several hundred donors were re-analyzed and high-resolution HLA genotyping was added so that TCR occurrence patterns could be studied.

Receptor libraries were prepared by the immunoSEQ multiplex PCR assay. For the multiplex PCR, a mixture combining 60 forward primers for TCR Vbeta segments and 13 reverse primers for TCR Jbeta segments was used. A multiplex PCR assay on genomic DNA amplified the CDR3 region of rearranged TCR beta genes. Amplified TCR beta libraries were sequenced as 87-base-pair reads on the Illumina HiSeq System. Per the authors' processing: A later analysis counted about 80 million unique TCR beta chains across the 666 repertoires, and around 12 million of these chains were shared by at least two donors. A nearest-neighbor algorithm error-corrected the raw reads and collapsed the reads into unique sequences, merging closely related sequences to remove PCR and sequencing errors. CDR3 sequences were aligned to IMGT reference sequences to assign V, D and J gene segments. Each retained sequence needed at least a six-nucleotide match to both a V gene segment and a J gene segment. A rearrangement was called productive if the CDR3 had no stop codons and remained in frame with V and J, and every other rearrangement was called non-productive. Following IMGT convention, CDR3 was defined as the stretch from the second conserved V-encoded cysteine up to the conserved J-encoded phenylalanine. The earlier analysis of about 610 of the donors excluded any sequence lacking an unambiguous match to a single V gene segment. An earlier analysis of a few hundred of the donors called V segments functional above 56.7% productive rearrangements and segregating when the between-donor standard deviation exceeded 5%. To diagnose cytomegalovirus status from the catalog of TCR beta chain sequences, a statistical classification framework was built. V and J gene assignment, in a later analysis, came from comparing TCR nucleotide sequences with IMGT/GENE-DB human TR gene sequences. A later analysis assigned CDR3 sequences and most-parsimonious VDJ recombination scenarios with the TCRdist pipeline. A later analysis defined each TCR beta chain by its CDR3 amino acid sequence plus V-gene family, and excluded reads lacking a unique V-gene family. A later analysis removed several hundred highly shared, low-generation-probability nucleotide sequences to deal with suspected cross-contamination and a sequencing artifact. A later analysis calculated a clonal expansion index for each public chain from normalized within-repertoire ranks of inferred template counts. Generation probabilities in a later analysis came from a VDJ recombination model fitted to out-of-frame rearrangements, and those results were checked against IGoR. In a later analysis, hypergeometric tests were used to score TCR-TCR, TCR-HLA and TCR-CMV co-occurrence, with a repertoire-size bias correction applied to TCR pairs. In a later analysis, false discovery rates were estimated by permuting HLA or CMV assignments 20 times. A later analysis grouped co-occurring TCRs with DBSCAN, adding TCRdist sequence similarity when clustering within HLA-allele-positive subsets. Repertoires with fewer than 30,000 or more than 120,000 public chains, plus five repertoires with anomalous nucleotide sharing, were excluded from co-occurrence clustering. The immuneACCESS repertoire file appears here via TCRdb, limited to in-frame rearrangements. These files lack a portion of the clones; in checked studies, under half of the deficit traces to unresolved V genes, and the cause of the others is not known. That table supplies the V and J calls and clone size; D and trimming were determined from the DNA. This sample lists more than 130,000 clones; roughly 83% were detected once. Of the sample, around 3.9% is held by the ten largest clones.

The cohort was made up of hundreds of healthy bone marrow donors. All cohort members were sampled while nominally healthy, although unrecorded immune exposures were likely present. The donor was CMV seropositive and belonged to the group of 270 or so seropositive cohort members. A peripheral blood sample was provided by each donor, and peripheral blood mononuclear cells were used for TCR beta sequencing. Genomic DNA extraction from the blood cell samples was performed with the Qiagen DNeasy Blood Extraction Kit. Points the paper makes about the study in general: Because some donors lacked HLA typing at each locus, the association tests relied only on the typed subset. Three of the identified cytomegalovirus-associated TCR beta chains were confirmed in vitro to be specific for cytomegalovirus antigens. A cluster of highly shared sequence variants was judged likely to be a technical artifact of the sequencing pipeline. At a false discovery rate of 0.05, a later analysis linked 16,951 TCR beta sequences to specific HLA alleles. Some IMGT-functional V segments, including TRBV6-2 and TRBV6-3, could not be distinguished by the 87-base-pair reads and were therefore excluded. The earlier analysis of fewer than 750 of the donors excluded roughly 17 rarely observed V segments, including chromosome 9 orphons, because counts were too low. According to the authors, the approach could potentially be generalized to other disease states and immunological phenotypes. In this cohort, only TCR beta chains were sequenced, and detectable features were limited by the absence of alpha or paired-chain data. Immune exposure information for the cohort was limited to CMV serostatus. Linkage disequilibrium might explain the correlated functional status among segregating V segments, but an unknown experimental factor could not be excluded. In a later analysis, several top co-occurrence clusters were reported to appear linked to parvovirus B19, influenza, CMV and Epstein-Barr virus. The classifier was reported to diagnose cytomegalovirus status with high specificity and sensitivity in both the original and validation cohorts. In an earlier analysis of some 500 of the donors, most TCR beta V segments appeared in productive rearrangements about 87% or about 30% of the time, broadly matching IMGT annotations. In a later genetic analysis, a missense DCLRE1C variant was associated with V-gene and J-gene trimming of TCR beta chains, and the association was replicated in an independent cohort. Most TCR sequences were observed very rarely across donors, whereas some public TCRs were present in many individuals. According to a later analysis, most CMV-associated TCR beta chains appeared to be HLA-restricted, and the HLA associations seemed to be driven largely by CMV exposure. When HLA alleles, especially DR and DQ, strongly co-occurred, attributing TCR associations to individual alleles was difficult. According to a later analysis, TCR association rates differed among HLA loci, with DRB1 alleles showing the most associated TCRs and HLA-C alleles showing the fewest. Roughly uniform sequencing depth across donors was assumed in presence/absence analyses, although this assumption may not hold. A later analysis found that HLA-associated TCR beta chains were more clonally expanded and had lower generation probabilities than equally common non-associated chains. A further reported finding was that TCR beta sequences accurately predicted the HLA-A and HLA-B alleles for most subjects in the first cohort. In a later genetic analysis, fewer N-insertions in productive TCRs were reported among donors in an Asian-associated ancestry cluster than the roughly 640-donor mean. The study gave a list of about 170 TCR beta chains associated with cytomegalovirus.

As to this clone: Its cognate antigen has yet to be identified. No clone much larger than this one lies a single base away; base qualities are absent.

Spanning cysteine to phenylalanine, the CDR3 consists of 15 amino acids. Just CDR3 DNA is preserved here, 45 bases in frame from base 1. Clipping removes 3 bases from V and 3 bases from J, with 1 as the unmatched junction base count. From the germline V gene (reference sequence), CDR1 is SEHNR and CDR2 is FQNEAQ. The sample consisted of PBMCs. This receptor was obtained from a man in his forties in good health and CMV-seropositive. The V and J genes are TRBV7-9 and TRBJ2-3; TRBD2 aligns with 12 central bases. The DNA is as follows: TGTGCCAGCAGCTTCGGACTAGCGGGAACAGATACGCAGTATTTT. It codes for CASSFGLAGTDTQYF.